The clone carrying this T cell receptor beta chain was picked up many times. The antigen remains undetermined. This sample is drawn from a study of identical twins. TCRdb re-called the 5' RACE reads through MiXCR, storing one row per CDR3 protein. This sample has around 220,000 distinct CDR3 sequences, with 10% to 13% found just once. Trimming stripped 5 bases from V and 1 base from J, with 15 bases between. The CDR3 contains 16 residues. In germline, CDR1 is LGHDT, CDR2 YNNKEL (reference sequence). Findings of the study overall: Excess twin sharing in beta out-of-frame sequences was weaker. The study based its conclusions on cross-sectional statistical analysis and did not follow the same donors.

The rearrangement uses TRBV3-1 and TRBJ1-3; D is possibly TRBD1 (6 bases). The source material was memory T cells sorted from blood. The receptor was derived from a man in his forties or fifties in good health. The CDR3 sequence is CASSSSLGASGNTIYF. CDR3 sequence (DNA): TGTGCCAGCAGCTCTTCTCTGGGGGCTTCTGGAAACACCATATATTTT. The full variable domain, rest sourced from reference TRBV3-1 and TRBJ1-3, is DTAVSQTPKYLVTQMGNDKSIKCEQNLGHDTMYWYKQDSKKFLKIMFSYNNKELIINETVPNRFSPKSPDKAHLNLHINSLELGDSAVYFCASSSSLGASGNTIYFGEGSWLTVV.